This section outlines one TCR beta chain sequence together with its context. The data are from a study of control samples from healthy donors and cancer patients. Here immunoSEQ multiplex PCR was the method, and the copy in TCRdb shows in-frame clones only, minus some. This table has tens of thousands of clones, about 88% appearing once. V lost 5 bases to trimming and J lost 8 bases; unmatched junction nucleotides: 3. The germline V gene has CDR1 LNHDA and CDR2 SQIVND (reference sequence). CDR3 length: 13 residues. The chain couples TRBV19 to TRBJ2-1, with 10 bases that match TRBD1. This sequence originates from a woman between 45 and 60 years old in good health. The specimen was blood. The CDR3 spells CASSETGGYEQFF. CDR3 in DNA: TGTGCCAGTAGTGAGACAGGGGGCTATGAGCAGTTCTTC.